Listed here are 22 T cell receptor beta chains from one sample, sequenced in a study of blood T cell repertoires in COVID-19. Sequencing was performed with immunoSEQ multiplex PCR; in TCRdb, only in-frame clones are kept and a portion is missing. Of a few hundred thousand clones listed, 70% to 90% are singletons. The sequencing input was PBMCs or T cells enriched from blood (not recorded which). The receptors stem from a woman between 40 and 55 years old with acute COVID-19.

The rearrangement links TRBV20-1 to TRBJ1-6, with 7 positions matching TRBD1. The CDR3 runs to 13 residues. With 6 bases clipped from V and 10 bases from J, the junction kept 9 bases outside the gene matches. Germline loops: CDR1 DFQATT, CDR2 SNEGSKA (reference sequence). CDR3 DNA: TGCAGTGCCAGTTTGGGGGACAGCTCACCCCTCCACTTT. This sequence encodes CSASLGDSSPLHF.

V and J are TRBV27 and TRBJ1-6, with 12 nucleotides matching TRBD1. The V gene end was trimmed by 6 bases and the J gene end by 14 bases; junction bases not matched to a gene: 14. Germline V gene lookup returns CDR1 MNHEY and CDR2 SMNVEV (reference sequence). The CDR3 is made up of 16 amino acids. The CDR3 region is CASSITGTGGVGTLHF. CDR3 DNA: TGTGCCAGCAGCATTACAGGGACAGGGGGCGTCGGCACCCTCCACTTT.

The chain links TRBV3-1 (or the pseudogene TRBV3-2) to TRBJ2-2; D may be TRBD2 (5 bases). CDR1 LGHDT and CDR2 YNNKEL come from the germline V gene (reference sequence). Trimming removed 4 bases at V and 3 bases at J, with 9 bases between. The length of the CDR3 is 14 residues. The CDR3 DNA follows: TGTGCCAGCAGCCCCGGGCGGGACACCGGGGAGCTGTTTTTT. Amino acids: CASSPGRDTGELFF.

The CDR3 DNA reads TGTGCCAGCAATGGGGGCGCAGGTGGACCCCTCCACTTT. Protein sequence: CASNGGAGGPLHF. The rearrangement joins TRBV28 to TRBJ1-6; TRBD1 might be the D (6 bases). Germline assignment: CDR1 MDHEN and CDR2 SYDVKM. V lost 7 bases to trimming and J lost 12 bases, with 16 bases between them. The CDR3 runs 13 residues.

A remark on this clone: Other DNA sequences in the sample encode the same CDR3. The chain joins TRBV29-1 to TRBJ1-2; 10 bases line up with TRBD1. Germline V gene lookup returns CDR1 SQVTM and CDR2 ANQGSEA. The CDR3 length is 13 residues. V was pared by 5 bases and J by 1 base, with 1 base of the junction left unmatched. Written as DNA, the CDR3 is TGCAGCGTTCGGACAGGGGGTAACTATGGCTACACCTTC. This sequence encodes CSVRTGGNYGYTF.

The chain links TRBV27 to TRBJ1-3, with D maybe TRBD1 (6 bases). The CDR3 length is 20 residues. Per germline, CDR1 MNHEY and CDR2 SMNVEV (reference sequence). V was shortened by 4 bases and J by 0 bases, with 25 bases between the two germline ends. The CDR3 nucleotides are TGTGCCAGCAGTTCACTCCTCGGGGCAGGGGTCCGGGGCTCTGGAAACACCATATATTTT. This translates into CASSSLLGAGVRGSGNTIYF.

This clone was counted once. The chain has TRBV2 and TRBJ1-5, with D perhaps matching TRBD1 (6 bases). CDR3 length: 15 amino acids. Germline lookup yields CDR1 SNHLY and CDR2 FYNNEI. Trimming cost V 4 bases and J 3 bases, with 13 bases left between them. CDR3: CASSVLYRDNQPQHF. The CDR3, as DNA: TGTGCCAGCAGTGTTTTGTACAGGGACAATCAGCCCCAGCATTTT.

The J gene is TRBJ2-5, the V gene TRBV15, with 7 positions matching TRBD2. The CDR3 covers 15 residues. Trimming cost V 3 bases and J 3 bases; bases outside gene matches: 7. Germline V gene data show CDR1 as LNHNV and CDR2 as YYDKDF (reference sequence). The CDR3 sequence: CATSRGSGLKETQYF. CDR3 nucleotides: TGTGCCACCAGCAGGGGTAGCGGGCTCAAAGAGACCCAGTACTTC.

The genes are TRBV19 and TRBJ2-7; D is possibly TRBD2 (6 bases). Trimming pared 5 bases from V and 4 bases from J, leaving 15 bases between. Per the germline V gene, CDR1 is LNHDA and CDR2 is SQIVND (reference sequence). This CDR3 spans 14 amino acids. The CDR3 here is CASSSPGTRYEQYF. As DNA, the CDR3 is TGTGCCAGTAGTTCCCCGGGGACTCGGTACGAGCAGTACTTC. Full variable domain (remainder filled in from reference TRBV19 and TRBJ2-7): DGGITQSPKYLFRKEGQNVTLSCEQNLNHDAMYWYRQDPGQGLRLIYYSQIVNDFQKGDIAEGYSVSREKKESFPLTVTSAQKNPTAFYLCASSSPGTRYEQYFGPGTRLTVT.

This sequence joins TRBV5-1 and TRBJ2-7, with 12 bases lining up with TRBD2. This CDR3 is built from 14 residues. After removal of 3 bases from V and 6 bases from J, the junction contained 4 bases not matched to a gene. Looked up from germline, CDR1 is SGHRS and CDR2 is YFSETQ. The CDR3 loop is CASSSGLAGLEQYF. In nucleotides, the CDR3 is TGCGCCAGCAGCTCCGGACTAGCGGGACTCGAGCAGTACTTC.

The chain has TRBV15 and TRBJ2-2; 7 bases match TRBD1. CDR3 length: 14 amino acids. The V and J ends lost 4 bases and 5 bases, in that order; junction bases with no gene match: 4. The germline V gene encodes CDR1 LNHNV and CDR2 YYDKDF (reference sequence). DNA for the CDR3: TGTGCCACCAGCATTCCACAGGGGACCGGGGAGCTGTTTTTT. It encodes CATSIPQGTGELFF.

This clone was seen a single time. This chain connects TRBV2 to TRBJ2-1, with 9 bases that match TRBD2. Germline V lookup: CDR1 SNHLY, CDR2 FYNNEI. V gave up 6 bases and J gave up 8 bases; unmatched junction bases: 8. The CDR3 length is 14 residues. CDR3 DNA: TGTGCCAGCAGGGGAGGGACTAGCTCTCATGAGCAGTTCTTC. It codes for CASRGGTSSHEQFF.

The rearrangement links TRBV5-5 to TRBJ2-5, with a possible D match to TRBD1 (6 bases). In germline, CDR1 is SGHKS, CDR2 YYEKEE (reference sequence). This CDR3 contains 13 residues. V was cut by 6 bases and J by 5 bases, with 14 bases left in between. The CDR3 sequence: CASKEQGLETQYF. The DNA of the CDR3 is TGTGCCAGCAAAGAACAGGGCTTGGAGACCCAGTACTTC.

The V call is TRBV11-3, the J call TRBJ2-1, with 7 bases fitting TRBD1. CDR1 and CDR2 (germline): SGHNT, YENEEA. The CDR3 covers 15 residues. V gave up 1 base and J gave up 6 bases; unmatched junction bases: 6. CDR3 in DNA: TGTGCCAGCAGCTTAGTAGGGGGCGAGGGCAATGAGCAGTTCTTC. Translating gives CASSLVGGEGNEQFF.

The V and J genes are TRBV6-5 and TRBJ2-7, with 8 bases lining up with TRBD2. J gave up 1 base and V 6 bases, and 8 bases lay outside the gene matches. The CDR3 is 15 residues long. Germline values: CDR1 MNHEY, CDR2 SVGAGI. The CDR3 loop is CASSLGGAGSYEQYF. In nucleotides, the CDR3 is TGTGCCAGCAGCCTCGGGGGGGCAGGGTCCTACGAGCAGTACTTC.

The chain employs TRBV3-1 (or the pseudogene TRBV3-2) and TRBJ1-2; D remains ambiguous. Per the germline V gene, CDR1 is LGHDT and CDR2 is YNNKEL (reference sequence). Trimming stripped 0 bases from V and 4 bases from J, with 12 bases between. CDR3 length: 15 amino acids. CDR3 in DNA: TGTGCCAGCAGCCAAGATGGCGGCTTTTCCTATGGCTACACCTTC. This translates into CASSQDGGFSYGYTF.

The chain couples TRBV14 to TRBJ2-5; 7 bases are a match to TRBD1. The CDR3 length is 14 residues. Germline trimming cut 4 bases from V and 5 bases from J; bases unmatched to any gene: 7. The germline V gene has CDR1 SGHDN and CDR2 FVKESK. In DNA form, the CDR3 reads TGTGCCAGCAGCCGAAACAGGGGTCGGGAGACCCAGTACTTC. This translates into CASSRNRGRETQYF.

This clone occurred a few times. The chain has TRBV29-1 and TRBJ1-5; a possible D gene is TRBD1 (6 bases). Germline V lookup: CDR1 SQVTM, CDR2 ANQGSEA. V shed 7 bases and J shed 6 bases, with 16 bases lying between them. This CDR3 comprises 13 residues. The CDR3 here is CSAGGGQGQPQHF. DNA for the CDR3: TGCAGCGCCGGGGGGGGGCAGGGTCAGCCCCAGCATTTT. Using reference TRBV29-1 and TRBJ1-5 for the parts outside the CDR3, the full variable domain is SAVISQKPSRDICQRGTSLTIQCQVDSQVTMMFWYRQQPGQSLTLIATANQGSEATYESGFVIDKFPISRPNLTFSTLTVSNMSPEDSSIYLCSAGGGQGQPQHFGDGTRLSIL.

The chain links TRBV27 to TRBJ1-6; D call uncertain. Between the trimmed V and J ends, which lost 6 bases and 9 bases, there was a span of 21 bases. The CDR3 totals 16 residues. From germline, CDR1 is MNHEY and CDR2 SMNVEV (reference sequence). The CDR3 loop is CASRVVPGIQSSPLHF. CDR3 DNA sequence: TGTGCCAGCAGGGTTGTTCCGGGGATCCAATCTTCACCCCTCCACTTT.

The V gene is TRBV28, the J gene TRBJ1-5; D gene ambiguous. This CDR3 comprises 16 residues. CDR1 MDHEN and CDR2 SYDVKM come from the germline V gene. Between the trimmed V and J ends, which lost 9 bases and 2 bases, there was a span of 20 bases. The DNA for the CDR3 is TGTGCCAGTTACCCTCGGGGTTTTATGGGCAATCAGCCCCAGCATTTT. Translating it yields CASYPRGFMGNQPQHF. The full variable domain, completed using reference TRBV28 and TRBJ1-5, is DVKVTQSSRYLVKRTGEKVFLECVQDMDHENMFWYRQDPGLGLRLIYFSYDVKMKEKGDIPEGYSVSREKKERFSLILESASTNQTSMYLCASYPRGFMGNQPQHFGDGTRLSIL.

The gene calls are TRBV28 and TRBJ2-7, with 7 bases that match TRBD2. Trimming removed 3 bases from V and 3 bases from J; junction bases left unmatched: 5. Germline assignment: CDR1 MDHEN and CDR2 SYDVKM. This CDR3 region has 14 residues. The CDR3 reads CASSFGRAVYEQYF. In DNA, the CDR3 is TGTGCCAGCAGTTTTGGGAGGGCCGTCTACGAGCAGTACTTC.

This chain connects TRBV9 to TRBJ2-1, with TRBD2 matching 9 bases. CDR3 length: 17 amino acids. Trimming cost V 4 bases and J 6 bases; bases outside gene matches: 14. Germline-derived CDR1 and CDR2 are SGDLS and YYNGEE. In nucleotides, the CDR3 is TGTGCCAGCAGCCCCCGCCGAATAGCGGGAGAGGGCAATGAGCAGTTCTTC. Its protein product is CASSPRRIAGEGNEQFF.